A single sample gave rise to the 28 T cell receptor beta chains below, sequenced in a study of early T cells in non-severe SARS-CoV-2 infection. TCRdb recomputed calls from the 5' RACE reads with MiXCR, one row per CDR3 protein. The repertoire holds 25,000 to 35,000 distinct CDR3 sequences, with roughly 7% as singletons. Sequencing was performed on whole blood. These receptors all come from an adult who was a healthcare worker with PCR-confirmed SARS-CoV-2 infection or an uninfected control (not recorded which).

This clonotype was detected ten times or more. The chain couples TRBV12-5 to TRBJ2-1, with a tentative D call TRBD2 (5 bases). V lost 0 bases and J 9 bases, leaving 12 bases between the germline ends. The CDR3 contains 14 residues. Germline V gives CDR1 LGHNT, CDR2 FRNRAP. Here the CDR3 DNA reads TGTGCTAGTGGTTTGGTCGGGCTAGCTGGTGAGCAGTTCTTC. Protein sequence: CASGLVGLAGEQFF.

This clonotype was seen at least ten times. The CDR3 spells CASTQGRDEQFF. The CDR3 nucleotides read TGTGCCAGCACCCAAGGGAGGGATGAGCAGTTCTTC. The chain joins TRBV11-3 to TRBJ2-1; TRBD2 agrees at 7 bases. Trimming at V came to 7 bases and at J to 8 bases, leaving 5 bases not matched to a gene. Germline V gene data show CDR1 as SGHNT and CDR2 as YENEEA. The CDR3 consists of 12 residues. Looking up the rest from reference TRBV11-3 and TRBJ2-1 gives the full variable domain: EAGVVQSPRYKIIEKKQPVAFWCNPISGHNTLYWYLQNLGQGPELLIRYENEEAVDDSQLPKDRFSAERLKGVDSTLKIQPAELGDSAVYLCASTQGRDEQFFGPGTRLTVL.

J is TRBJ2-1 and V is TRBV20-1, with unresolved D. The CDR3 loop spans 13 amino acids. V lost 6 bases to trimming and J lost 6 bases, with 15 bases between them. The germline V gene has CDR1 DFQATT and CDR2 SNEGSKA (reference sequence). This CDR3 reads CSAHVSVGNEQFF. The DNA of the CDR3 is TGCAGTGCCCACGTCTCAGTTGGCAATGAGCAGTTCTTC.

This clonotype has ten or more counts. The rearrangement links TRBV3-1 to TRBJ2-1, with D uncertain. The CDR3 covers 14 residues. V was clipped by 2 bases and J by 8 bases, with 13 bases between them. Germline V lookup: CDR1 LGHDT, CDR2 YNNKEL (reference sequence). CDR3 in amino acids: CASSQKTPHHEQFF. The CDR3 DNA reads as TGTGCCAGCAGCCAAAAAACCCCTCACCATGAGCAGTTCTTC.

In this sample, this clonotype turned up many times. The chain has TRBV7-9 and TRBJ1-4; D not certain. Trimming took 4 bases from V and 0 from J, leaving 3 bases between them. The CDR3 has 13 residues. Germline V gives CDR1 SEHNR, CDR2 FQNEAQ (reference sequence). CDR3 in amino acids: CASSSATNEKLFF. In DNA form, the CDR3 reads TGTGCCAGCAGCTCTGCAACTAATGAAAAACTGTTTTTT. The variable domain in full, with the rest retrieved from reference TRBV7-9 and TRBJ1-4, is DTGVSQNPRHKITKRGQNVTFRCDPISEHNRLYWYRQTLGQGPEFLTYFQNEAQLEKSRLLSDRFSAERPKGSFSTLEIQRTEQGDSAMYLCASSSATNEKLFFGSGTQLSVL.

This clonotype was observed at least ten times. The genes are TRBV11-2 and TRBJ2-3; a weak D match, TRBD1 (6 bases). The CDR3 consists of 16 residues. Germline values: CDR1 SGHAT, CDR2 FQNNGV. V was pared by 5 bases and J by 4 bases, with 19 bases between. The CDR3 protein is CASSIQGPSASDTQYF. For the CDR3, the DNA is TGTGCCAGCAGCATCCAGGGGCCATCAGCGTCAGATACGCAGTATTTT.

This clonotype showed up just a few times. The V gene is TRBV20-1, the J gene TRBJ2-1; D gene unclear. The CDR3 runs to 12 residues. Germline assignment: CDR1 DFQATT and CDR2 SNEGSKA (reference sequence). Trimming left V 0 bases short and J 9 bases short, with 9 bases between. The CDR3 DNA sequence: TGCAGTGCTAGAGATAATCCGGGTGAGCAGTTCTTC. Translation: CSARDNPGEQFF.

In this sample, this clonotype turned up many times. This CDR3 is CASSPGQGKTQYF. In nucleotides, the CDR3 is TGTGCCAGCAGCCCGGGACAGGGGAAGACCCAGTACTTC. The V and J genes are TRBV7-9 and TRBJ2-5; the match to TRBD1 covers 10 bases. The V gene end was trimmed by 5 bases and the J gene end by 6 bases; junction bases not matched to a gene: 3. Germline values: CDR1 SEHNR, CDR2 FQNEAQ (reference sequence). There are 13 residues in the CDR3.

There are many counts of this clonotype. The genes are TRBV20-1 and TRBJ2-7, with 12 bases that match TRBD2. CDR3 size: 16 residues. The junction had 10 bases not matched to a gene; V was cut back by 6 bases and J by 1 base. The germline V gene has CDR1 DFQATT and CDR2 SNEGSKA (reference sequence). The CDR3 region has the DNA TGCAGTGCCTCGACTAGCGGGAGAGGGCTTTCCTACGAGCAGTACTTC. This sequence encodes CSASTSGRGLSYEQYF.

This clonotype ranks as large (0.1 to 1%). CDR3 sequence: CASSAYVSAYYEQYF. The DNA for the CDR3 is TGTGCCAGCAGTGCCTACGTCAGCGCGTACTACGAGCAGTACTTC. The chain links TRBV12-3 or TRBV12-4 to TRBJ2-7; D not certain. V lost 5 bases and J 3 bases, leaving 17 bases between the germline ends. CDR3 size: 15 residues.

There are a few counts of this clonotype. The CDR3 loop is CAWSRAHNQPQHF. For the CDR3, the DNA is TGTGCCTGGAGTAGGGCCCACAATCAGCCCCAGCATTTT. The rearrangement uses TRBV30 and TRBJ1-5; D ambiguous. This CDR3 is 13 amino acids long. V was clipped by 2 bases and J by 3 bases, with 8 bases between them. The germline CDR1 and CDR2 sequences are GTSNPN and SVGIG (reference sequence). Drawing the rest from reference TRBV30 and TRBJ1-5, the complete variable domain is SQTIHQWPATLVQPVGSPLSLECTVEGTSNPNLYWYRQAAGRGLQLLFYSVGIGQISSEVPQNLSASRPQDRQFILSSKKLLLSDSGFYLCAWSRAHNQPQHFGDGTRLSIL.

This clonotype was recorded at least ten times. The V call is TRBV27, the J call TRBJ2-3; TRBD2 is a possible D gene (5 bases). Germline V CDR1 and CDR2: MNHEY, SMNVEV (reference sequence). The length of the CDR3 is 15 residues. The V end lost 1 base, the J end lost 2 bases, and 10 bases lay between the germline ends. The CDR3 DNA is TGTGCCAGCAGTTTATTCAGCGGATACACAGATACGCAGTATTTT. Translated, it gives CASSLFSGYTDTQYF.

The V call is TRBV11-3, the J call TRBJ2-7; unclear D gene. V dropped 4 bases and J dropped 3 bases, with 13 bases sitting between them. The CDR3 contains 14 residues. Germline CDR1 reads SGHNT; CDR2 reads YENEEA. The CDR3 region is CASSSSAQFYEQYF. CDR3 coding DNA: TGTGCCAGCAGCTCATCGGCACAATTCTACGAGCAGTACTTC. The variable domain in full, completed from reference TRBV11-3 and TRBJ2-7, reads EAGVVQSPRYKIIEKKQPVAFWCNPISGHNTLYWYLQNLGQGPELLIRYENEEAVDDSQLPKDRFSAERLKGVDSTLKIQPAELGDSAVYLCASSSSAQFYEQYFGPGTRLTVT.

In this sample, this clonotype turned up a few times. The V gene is TRBV3-1, the J gene TRBJ1-2, with D unclear. CDR3 size: 15 residues. Germline lookup yields CDR1 LGHDT and CDR2 YNNKEL (reference sequence). Trimming cost V 1 base and J 0 bases, with 9 bases left between them. In DNA, the CDR3 is TGTGCCAGCAGCCAAGGGCAGCTAGCTAACTATGGCTACACCTTC. Translated: CASSQGQLANYGYTF.

Turning to this clonotype: This may arise from a read error, as a much more abundant clone is one base away. The chain has TRBV20-1 and TRBJ2-7; a weak D match, TRBD2 (5 bases). Germline V gene sequence: CDR1 DFQATT, CDR2 SNEGSKA (reference sequence). V lost 0 bases, J lost 4 bases, and 22 bases lay in between. The CDR3 spans 17 residues. CDR3: CSARDGVTIGILYEQYF. CDR3 nucleotides: TGCAGTGCTAGAGATGGAGTGACTATCGGGATCCTTTACGAGCAGTACTTC.

This clonotype was observed a few times. A clone one base away is much larger, so this may be a read error. V gene TRBV18 combines with J gene TRBJ2-2; tentatively, D is TRBD2 (5 bases). This CDR3 contains 15 residues. Between the trimmed V and J ends, which lost 3 bases and 8 bases, there was a span of 16 bases. Germline V gene data show CDR1 as KGHSH and CDR2 as LQKENI. For the CDR3, the DNA is TGTGCCAGCTCACCGTTTGTGGGAGCCTCGGGGGAGCTGTTTTTT. Translation: CASSPFVGASGELFF.

This clonotype was counted ten times or more. This chain uses TRBV18 with TRBJ2-5, with D uncertain. Germline V gives CDR1 KGHSH, CDR2 LQKENI. The CDR3 covers 11 residues. The germline V and J ends were trimmed by 2 bases and 5 bases, with 3 bases remaining between them. The CDR3 bases are TGTGCCAGCTCACCAGTTGAGACCCAGTACTTC. Amino acids: CASSPVETQYF.

This clonotype was detected a few times. J is TRBJ2-5 and V is TRBV10-3; D is unresolved. This CDR3 is built from 13 residues. The V and J ends lost 0 bases and 4 bases respectively, with 6 bases between them. The germline V gene has CDR1 ENHRY and CDR2 SYGVKD. The chain's CDR3 is CAISESTAETQYF. CDR3 nucleotide sequence: TGTGCCATCAGTGAGTCGACGGCAGAGACCCAGTACTTC.

This clonotype was seen only a few times. J is TRBJ2-1 and V is TRBV3-1; 14 positions match TRBD2. Unmatched junction bases numbered 6, after V lost 5 bases and J lost 15 bases. The CDR3 is 13 amino acids. Germline values: CDR1 LGHDT, CDR2 YNNKEL (reference sequence). The CDR3 sequence is CASSATSGGARFF. The DNA of the CDR3 is TGTGCCAGCAGCGCGACTAGCGGGGGGGCTCGGTTCTTC.

This clonotype was counted only a few times. The chain recombines TRBV7-2 with TRBJ2-1; 7 bases are a match to TRBD2. This CDR3 contains 16 residues. J lost 7 bases, V lost 5 bases, and 14 bases had no gene match. From germline, CDR1 is SGHTA and CDR2 FQGNSA. The CDR3 nucleotides read TGTGCCAGCAGCCGGGCGGGCGGGAGTAGTAGGAATGAGCAGTTCTTC. It translates to CASSRAGGSSRNEQFF.

The table lists this clonotype with many counts. The chain carries TRBV20-1 and TRBJ1-5; D not resolved. This CDR3 has 13 residues. Germline V gives CDR1 DFQATT, CDR2 SNEGSKA (reference sequence). V was shortened by 3 bases and J by 4 bases, with 10 bases between the two germline ends. For the CDR3, the DNA is TGCAGTGCTAGTTTGTCCGAGAATCAGCCCCAGCATTTT. Translation gives CSASLSENQPQHF.

This clonotype was observed many times. The V call is TRBV3-1, the J call TRBJ2-7, with unresolved D. Per the germline V gene, CDR1 is LGHDT and CDR2 is YNNKEL (reference sequence). This CDR3 has 12 residues. V was cut by 1 base and J by 6 bases, with 7 bases left in between. The CDR3: CASSQGPTEQYF. The CDR3 nucleotides are TGTGCCAGCAGCCAAGGACCCACCGAGCAGTACTTC.

This clonotype was detected many times. V and J are TRBV12-3 or TRBV12-4 and TRBJ1-1, with 8 positions matching TRBD1. Trimming cost V 1 base and J 0 bases; bases outside gene matches: 13. The CDR3 runs 19 residues. CDR3 protein: CASSLGRQGLRIMNTEAFF. As DNA, the CDR3 is TGTGCCAGCAGTTTAGGGCGACAGGGGCTCCGCATTATGAACACTGAAGCTTTCTTT.

In the case of this clonotype: A much bigger clone sits one base away, suggesting this may be a read error. This rearrangement joins TRBV30 to TRBJ1-1; no definite D call. Trimming took 0 bases from V and 3 from J, leaving 11 bases between them. This CDR3 has 14 amino acids. Germline CDR1 reads GTSNPN; CDR2 reads SVGIG (reference sequence). In nucleotides, the CDR3 is TGTGCCTGGAGTGTGCGAGGATGTGACACTGAAGCTTTCTTT. This translates into CAWSVRGCDTEAFF.

Many counts were recorded for this clonotype. The chain employs TRBV11-2 and TRBJ2-5, with D possibly called TRBD1 or TRBD2 (5 bases each). V shed 5 bases and J shed 7 bases, with 20 bases lying between them. This CDR3 is built from 15 residues. Germline V lookup: CDR1 SGHAT, CDR2 FQNNGV. The CDR3 is CASSQLDSSRGTQYF. In nucleotides, the CDR3 is TGTGCCAGCAGCCAATTGGACTCTTCGAGGGGGACCCAGTACTTC.

This clonotype was counted at least ten times. The chain uses TRBV20-1 and TRBJ2-1; 11 nucleotides align to TRBD2. Germline loops: CDR1 DFQATT, CDR2 SNEGSKA (reference sequence). This CDR3 is 17 amino acids long. J lost 7 bases, V lost 0 bases, and 11 bases had no gene match. CDR3 residues: CSARDPRLAGPRNEQFF. CDR3 bases: TGCAGTGCTAGAGATCCTCGACTAGCGGGGCCGAGGAATGAGCAGTTCTTC.

This clonotype was found many times. It is likely a read error, because the conserved phenylalanine at the end of the CDR3 is missing. The CDR3: CASSESRAGGHEQYL. CDR3 nucleotides: TGTGCCAGCAGTGAATCGAGGGCGGGGGGCCACGAGCAGTACTTG. This sequence joins TRBV25-1 and TRBJ2-7, with 8 positions matching TRBD2. This CDR3 has 15 residues. Germline CDR1 and CDR2: MGHDK and SYGVNS. The V segment lost 1 base and the J segment 5 bases; nucleotides outside the gene matches: 7.

This clonotype was recorded at least ten times. The chain uses TRBV12-3 or TRBV12-4 and TRBJ2-7; D remains ambiguous. Between the trimmed V and J ends, which lost 3 bases and 3 bases, there was a span of 6 bases. This CDR3 is built from 12 residues. The CDR3 spells CASSLGLYEQYF. As DNA, the CDR3 is TGTGCCAGCAGTTTGGGTCTCTACGAGCAGTACTTC.